Below are 19 T cell receptor beta chains sequenced from a single sample in a study of blood T cell repertoires in COVID-19. Only in-frame clones appear in the TCRdb table, and some are missing; sequencing was by immunoSEQ multiplex PCR. The sample has more than 300,000 clones, 70% to 90% seen once. Sample: PBMCs or T cells enriched from blood (not recorded which). The receptors were gathered from a woman aged 18-29 years who had recovered from COVID-19.

This chain joins TRBV25-1 and TRBJ1-5, with TRBD1 identical over 8 bases. Germline V gives CDR1 MGHDK, CDR2 SYGVNS. The CDR3 runs to 14 residues. V shed 5 bases, J shed 2 bases, and the junction held 2 bases outside the gene matches. CDR3 DNA: TGTGCCAGCAGTCCGGACAGGGGCAATCAGCCCCAGCATTTT. Amino acid sequence: CASSPDRGNQPQHF.

This chain joins TRBV9 and TRBJ2-3, with TRBD2 identical over 12 bases. The V gene's germline CDR1 is SGDLS and CDR2 YYNGEE. CDR3 size: 18 residues. The V gene end was trimmed by 4 bases and the J gene end by 0 bases; junction bases not matched to a gene: 9. CDR3 DNA: TGTGCCAGCAGCCGGACTAGCGGGGCGAGCACTAGCACAGATACGCAGTATTTT. As protein: CASSRTSGASTSTDTQYF. The complete variable domain, with remaining parts taken from reference TRBV9 and TRBJ2-3, reads DSGVTQTPKHLITATGQRVTLRCSPRSGDLSVYWYQQSLDQGLQFLIQYYNGEERAKGNILERFSAQQFPDLHSELNLSSLELGDSALYFCASSRTSGASTSTDTQYFGPGTRLTVL.

V and J are TRBV29-1 and TRBJ1-2; TRBD1 agrees at 11 bases. This CDR3 has 15 amino acids. J was trimmed by 2 bases and V by 2 bases; bases with no gene match: 4. CDR1 SQVTM and CDR2 ANQGSEA come from the germline V gene. The CDR3 region has the DNA TGCAGCGTTGAATTCCGGGACAGGGGGAACTATGGCTACACCTTC. Protein product: CSVEFRDRGNYGYTF.

This chain links TRBV10-2 with TRBJ2-7, with 11 nucleotides matching TRBD1. Germline CDR1 and CDR2: WSHSY and SAAADI. The CDR3 covers 14 residues. The V gene end was trimmed by 6 bases and the J gene end by 4 bases; junction bases not matched to a gene: 5. As DNA, the CDR3 is TGCGCCAGCAGACCGGGACAGGGGGTATACGAGCAGTACTTC. Residues: CASRPGQGVYEQYF.

V and J are TRBV4-1 and TRBJ1-1; a weak D match, TRBD1 (6 bases). The CDR3 has 16 residues. V lost 2 bases and J lost 5, with 18 bases in between. Germline V gene sequence: CDR1 MGHRA, CDR2 YSYEKL. CDR3 nucleotides: TGCGCCAGCAGCCAAACTATCCAGGGGTCTGGTACTGAAGCTTTCTTT. This encodes CASSQTIQGSGTEAFF.

V usage is TRBV9 and J usage is TRBJ1-5, with a weak D call TRBD1 (5 bases). The CDR3 length is 14 residues. Germline V gene sequence: CDR1 SGDLS, CDR2 YYNGEE. Trimming removed 7 bases at V and 3 bases at J, with 14 bases between. The CDR3 DNA is TGTGCCAGCTCAGCGGGGGGATACAATCAGCCCCAGCATTTT. This translates into CASSAGGYNQPQHF.

This clone has just one count. The chain is built from TRBV18 and TRBJ2-7; the match to TRBD2 covers 11 bases. J gave up 6 bases and V 5 bases, and 6 bases lay outside the gene matches. The CDR3 has 14 amino acids. The germline V gene encodes CDR1 KGHSH and CDR2 LQKENI. The CDR3, as DNA: TGTGCCAGCTCAGTGACTAGCGGGGAGACCGAGCAGTACTTC. This codes for CASSVTSGETEQYF.

This sequence joins TRBV5-8 and TRBJ1-5; the D gene is possibly TRBD1 (6 bases). The CDR3 covers 15 residues. CDR1 is SGHTS and CDR2 is YDEGEE in the germline V gene. V was clipped by 5 bases and J by 6 bases, with 18 bases between them. The CDR3: CASRGPLRGGQPQHF. CDR3 nucleotide sequence: TGTGCCAGCAGGGGCCCTTTAAGAGGGGGTCAGCCCCAGCATTTT.

The gene calls are TRBV6-6 and TRBJ1-2; maybe TRBD1 (6 bases). Looked up from germline, CDR1 is MNHNY and CDR2 is SVGAGI (reference sequence). The CDR3 is 13 amino acids. The ends were cut back, 6 bases at V and 2 bases at J, with 10 bases in the middle. The CDR3 spells CASRPGGNYGYTF. DNA of the CDR3: TGTGCCAGCAGACCGGGGGGCAACTATGGCTACACCTTC.

The chain has TRBV19 and TRBJ2-1; 7 bases are shared with TRBD2. Germline lookup yields CDR1 LNHDA and CDR2 SQIVND (reference sequence). This CDR3 is built from 14 residues. V lost 6 bases and J lost 3; bases outside the gene matches: 5. The CDR3 bases are TGTGCCAGTAGCCGGGAGGCTATCTACAATGAGCAGTTCTTC. Protein: CASSREAIYNEQFF.

The V and J genes are TRBV4-3 and TRBJ1-2; 7 nucleotides align to TRBD1. Germline V gives CDR1 LGHNA, CDR2 YSLEER. The CDR3 is 16 amino acids. Trimming cost V 0 bases and J 7 bases; bases outside gene matches: 11. The CDR3 DNA follows: TGCGCCAGCAGCCAAGAGTCGGCAGGGGGAATTGGTGGCTACACCTTC. Its protein product is CASSQESAGGIGGYTF.

The rearrangement uses TRBV2 and TRBJ2-1; TRBD2 matches 8 bases. The CDR3 contains 15 residues. V dropped 8 bases and J dropped 3; count of bases not matched to a gene: 9. CDR1 is SNHLY, CDR2 FYNNEI, per germline. The CDR3 here is CASGSSGEGYNEQFF. CDR3 in DNA: TGTGCCAGCGGGAGTAGCGGGGAGGGCTACAATGAGCAGTTCTTC. The entire variable domain, with the rest obtained from reference TRBV2 and TRBJ2-1, is as follows: EPEVTQTPSHQVTQMGQEVILRCVPISNHLYFYWYRQILGQKVEFLVSFYNNEISEKSEIFDDQFSVERPDGSNFTLKIRSTKLEDSAMYFCASGSSGEGYNEQFFGPGTRLTVL.

V is TRBV19 and J is TRBJ2-1; D might be TRBD1 (5 bases). The length of the CDR3 is 15 residues. The V and J ends lost 7 bases and 3 bases respectively, with 16 bases between them. The germline gives CDR1 LNHDA, CDR2 SQIVND (reference sequence). Written as DNA, the CDR3 is TGTGCCAGTATCTCTGGGGCAGGGAACTACAATGAGCAGTTCTTC. It specifies CASISGAGNYNEQFF.

The CDR3 region is CASSLMTGVQETQYF. CDR3 nucleotides: TGTGCCAGCAGCTTAATGACGGGGGTTCAAGAGACCCAGTACTTC. This sequence joins TRBV7-3 and TRBJ2-5; the D gene is possibly TRBD2 (6 bases). V was clipped by 1 base and J by 2 bases, with 11 bases between them. Germline V gene data show CDR1 as SGHTA and CDR2 as FQGTGA. This CDR3 comprises 15 residues.

The chain has TRBV3-1 (or the pseudogene TRBV3-2) and TRBJ2-2; D possibly corresponds to TRBD2 (6 bases). Per germline, CDR1 LGHDT and CDR2 YNNKEL (reference sequence). Trimming stripped 5 bases from V and 6 bases from J, with 22 bases between. The CDR3 totals 17 residues. The CDR3 coding sequence is TGTGCCAGCAGCTACGACCTGGGACTCGGACTACCCGGGGAGCTGTTTTTT. This encodes CASSYDLGLGLPGELFF.

This clone has more than one count but fewer than ten. One end of the junction is discordant with germline, which a read error may explain. In DNA form, the CDR3 reads TGTGCCACCAGCGGAGATTTAAACTATGGCTACACCTTC. This encodes CATSGDLNYGYTF. V is TRBV15 and J is TRBJ1-2; D is unresolved. The germline gives CDR1 LNHNV, CDR2 YYDKDF (reference sequence). This CDR3 is built from 13 residues.

V gene TRBV30 combines with J gene TRBJ1-6; maybe TRBD1 (5 bases). The CDR3 consists of 11 residues. The germline V gene has CDR1 GTSNPN and CDR2 SVGIG (reference sequence). V dropped 5 bases and J dropped 16 bases, with 15 bases sitting between them. DNA of the CDR3: TGTGCCTGGGGATGGGGGACTTTTCTCCACTTT. Its protein product is CAWGWGTFLHF. The full variable domain, with the rest looked up from reference TRBV30 and TRBJ1-6, is SQTIHQWPATLVQPVGSPLSLECTVEGTSNPNLYWYRQAAGRGLQLLFYSVGIGQISSEVPQNLSASRPQDRQFILSSKKLLLSDSGFYLCAWGWGTFLHFGNGTRLTVT.

J is TRBJ2-2 and V is TRBV7-9; TRBD1 matches 7 bases. V shed 1 base, J shed 4 bases, and the junction held 3 bases outside the gene matches. The CDR3 consists of 15 residues. Germline lookup yields CDR1 SEHNR and CDR2 FQNEAQ (reference sequence). CDR3 in DNA: TGTGCCAGCAGCTTAGTCCAGGGGGTCACCGGGGAGCTGTTTTTT. Encoded protein: CASSLVQGVTGELFF.

This sequence joins TRBV7-3 and TRBJ2-2; 7 bases are a match to TRBD2. CDR1 and CDR2 (germline): SGHTA, FQGTGA. The V gene end was trimmed by 5 bases and the J gene end by 6 bases; junction bases not matched to a gene: 9. The CDR3 extends over 15 amino acids. This chain's CDR3 is CASSRGGGLAGELFF. Here the CDR3 DNA reads TGTGCCAGCAGCCGCGGGGGTGGTTTGGCCGGGGAGCTGTTTTTT.